This TCR beta chain is from a study of glioma-infiltrating T cells. Study-wide findings and caveats: Tissue-blood divergence was below expectation in non-neoplastic patients, above in gliomas. CDR3 overlap between tissue and blood was very small.

This clonotype was picked up a small number of times. Its antigen is not known. Looked up from germline, CDR1 is SGHRS and CDR2 is YFSETQ. The CDR3 is 15 residues long. V gave up 4 bases and J gave up 3 bases, with 15 bases separating them. Using RNA template, CDR3s of TCR alpha and beta were amplified with iRepertoire arm-PCR. Tissue mRNA or PBMC total RNA, 100-400 ng, went into one-step reverse transcription and amplification. TCRdb re-called the multiplex PCR reads through MiXCR, storing one row per CDR3 protein. This sample has some 40,000 distinct CDR3 sequences, with approximately 20% found just once.

The chain has TRBV5-1 and TRBJ2-3, with a tentative D call TRBD2 (7 bases). The receptor comes from a human donor with low-grade glioma or glioblastoma, undergoing nonglioma brain surgery, or in good health (not recorded which). The specimen was glioma tissue, nonneoplastic brain tissue, or PBMCs (not recorded which). CDR3 coding DNA: TGCGCCAGCAGCCCCCAGGGGCGGGGGACAGATACGCAGTATTTT. Its protein product is CASSPQGRGTDTQYF.